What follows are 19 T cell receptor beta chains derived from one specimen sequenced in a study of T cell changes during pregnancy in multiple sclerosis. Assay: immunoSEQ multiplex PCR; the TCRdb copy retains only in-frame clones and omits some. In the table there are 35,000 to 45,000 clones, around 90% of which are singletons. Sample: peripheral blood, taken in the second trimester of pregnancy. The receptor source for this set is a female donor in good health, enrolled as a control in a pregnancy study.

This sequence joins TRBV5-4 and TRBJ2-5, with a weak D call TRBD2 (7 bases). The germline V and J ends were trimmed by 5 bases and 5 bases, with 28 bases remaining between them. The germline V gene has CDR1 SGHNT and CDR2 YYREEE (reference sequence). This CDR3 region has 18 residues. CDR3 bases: TGTGCCAGCAGGAGGACCTCTTGGGGGGGGCTAGCGGCCGAGACCCAGTACTTC. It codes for CASRRTSWGGLAAETQYF.

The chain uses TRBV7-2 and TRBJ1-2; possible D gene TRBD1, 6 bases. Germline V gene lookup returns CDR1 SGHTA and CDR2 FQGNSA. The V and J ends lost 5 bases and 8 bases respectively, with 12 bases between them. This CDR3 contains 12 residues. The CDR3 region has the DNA TGTGCCAGCAGCCAGAACAGGGTCGGCTACACCTTC. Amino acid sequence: CASSQNRVGYTF.

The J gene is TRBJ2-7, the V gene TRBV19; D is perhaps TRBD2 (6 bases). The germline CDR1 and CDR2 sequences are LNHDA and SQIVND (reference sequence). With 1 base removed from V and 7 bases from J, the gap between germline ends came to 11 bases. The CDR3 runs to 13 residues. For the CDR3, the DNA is TGTGCCAGTAGTATAGGGGCCGGAGGGGAGCAGTACTTC. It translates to CASSIGAGGEQYF.

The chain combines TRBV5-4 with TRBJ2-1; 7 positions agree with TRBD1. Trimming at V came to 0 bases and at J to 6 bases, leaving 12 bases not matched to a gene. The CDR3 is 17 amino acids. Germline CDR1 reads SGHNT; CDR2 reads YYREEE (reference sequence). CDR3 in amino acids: CASSLDRGDVRSNEQFF. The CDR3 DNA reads TGTGCCAGCAGCTTGGACAGGGGCGACGTCCGAAGCAATGAGCAGTTCTTC.

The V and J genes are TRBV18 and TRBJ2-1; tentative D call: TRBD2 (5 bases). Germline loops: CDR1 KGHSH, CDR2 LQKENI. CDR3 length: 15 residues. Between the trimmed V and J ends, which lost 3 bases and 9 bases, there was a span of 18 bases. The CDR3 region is CASSPSYGSLVEQFF. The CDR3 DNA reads TGTGCCAGCTCACCTTCTTATGGGAGCTTGGTTGAGCAGTTCTTC.

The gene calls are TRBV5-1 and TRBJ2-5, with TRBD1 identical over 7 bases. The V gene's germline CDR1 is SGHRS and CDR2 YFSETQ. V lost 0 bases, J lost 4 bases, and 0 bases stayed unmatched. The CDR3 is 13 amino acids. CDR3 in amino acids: CASSLAGGETQYF. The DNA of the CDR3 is TGCGCCAGCAGCTTGGCAGGGGGAGAGACCCAGTACTTC.

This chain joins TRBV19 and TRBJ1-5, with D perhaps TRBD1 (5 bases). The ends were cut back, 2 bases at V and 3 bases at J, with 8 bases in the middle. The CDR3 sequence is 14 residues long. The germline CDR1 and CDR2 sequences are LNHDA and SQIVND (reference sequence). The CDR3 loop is CASSISGLNQPQHF. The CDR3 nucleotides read TGTGCCAGTAGTATATCAGGGCTCAATCAGCCCCAGCATTTT.

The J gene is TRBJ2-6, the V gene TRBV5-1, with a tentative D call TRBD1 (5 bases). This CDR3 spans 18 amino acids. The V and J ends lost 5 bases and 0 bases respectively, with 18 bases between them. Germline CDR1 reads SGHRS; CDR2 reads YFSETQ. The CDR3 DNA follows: TGCGCCAGCAGGGAGACAGCCCAAGCTTACTCTGGGGCCAACGTCCTGACTTTC. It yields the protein CASRETAQAYSGANVLTF.

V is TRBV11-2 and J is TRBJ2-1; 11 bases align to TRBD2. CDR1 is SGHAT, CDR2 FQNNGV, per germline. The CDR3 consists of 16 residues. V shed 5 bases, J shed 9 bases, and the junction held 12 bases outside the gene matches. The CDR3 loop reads CASSPRSVAGGGEQFF. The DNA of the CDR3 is TGTGCCAGCAGCCCCAGGTCGGTAGCGGGAGGGGGTGAGCAGTTCTTC.

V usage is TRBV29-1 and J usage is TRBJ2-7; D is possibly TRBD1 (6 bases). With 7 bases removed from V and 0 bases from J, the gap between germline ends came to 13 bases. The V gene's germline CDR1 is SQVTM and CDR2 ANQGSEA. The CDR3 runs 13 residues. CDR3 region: CSARDRTSYEQYF. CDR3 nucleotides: TGCAGCGCCCGAGACAGGACCTCCTACGAGCAGTACTTC.

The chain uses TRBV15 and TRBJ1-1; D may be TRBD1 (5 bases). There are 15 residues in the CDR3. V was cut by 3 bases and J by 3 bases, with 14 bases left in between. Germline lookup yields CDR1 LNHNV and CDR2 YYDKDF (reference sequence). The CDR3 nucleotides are TGTGCCACCAGCAGTTACCGCAGGGAAGACACTGAAGCTTTCTTT. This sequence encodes CATSSYRREDTEAFF.

The CDR3 is CRTGQEGGYTF. The CDR3 region has the DNA TGCAGGACGGGACAGGAAGGTGGCTACACCTTC. The chain uses TRBV20-1 and TRBJ1-2; 8 nucleotides agree with TRBD1. The CDR3 contains 11 residues. Germline loops: CDR1 DFQATT, CDR2 SNEGSKA (reference sequence).

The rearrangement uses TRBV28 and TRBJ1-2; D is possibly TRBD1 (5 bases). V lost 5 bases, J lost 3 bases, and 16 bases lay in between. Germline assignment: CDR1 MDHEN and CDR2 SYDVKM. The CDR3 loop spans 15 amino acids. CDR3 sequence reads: CASSIPLSGDYGYTF. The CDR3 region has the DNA TGTGCCAGCAGTATCCCCCTTTCGGGGGACTATGGCTACACCTTC.

In DNA form, the CDR3 reads TGTGCCAGCAGCCAAGAGTGGGGGCGCACTGAAGCTTTCTTT. It is translated as CASSQEWGRTEAFF. V and J are TRBV14 and TRBJ1-1; the D gene is possibly TRBD1 (6 bases). The CDR3 contains 14 residues. V lost 0 bases, J lost 4 bases, and 9 bases lay in between. Germline lookup yields CDR1 SGHDN and CDR2 FVKESK.

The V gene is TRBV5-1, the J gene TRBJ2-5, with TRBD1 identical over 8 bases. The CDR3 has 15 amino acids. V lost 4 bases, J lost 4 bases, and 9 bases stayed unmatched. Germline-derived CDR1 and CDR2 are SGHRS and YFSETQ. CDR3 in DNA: TGCGCCAGCAGCAACGGACAGGGTGGTGGAGAGACCCAGTACTTC. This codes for CASSNGQGGGETQYF.

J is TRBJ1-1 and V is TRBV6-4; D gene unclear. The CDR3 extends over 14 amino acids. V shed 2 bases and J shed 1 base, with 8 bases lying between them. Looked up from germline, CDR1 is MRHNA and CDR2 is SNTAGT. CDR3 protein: CASSDRHTNTEAFF. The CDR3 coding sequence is TGTGCCAGCAGTGACCGACACACGAACACTGAAGCTTTCTTT.

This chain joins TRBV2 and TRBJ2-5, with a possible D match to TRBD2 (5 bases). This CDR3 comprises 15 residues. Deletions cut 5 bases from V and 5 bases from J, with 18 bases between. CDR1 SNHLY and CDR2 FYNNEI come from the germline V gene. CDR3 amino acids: CASSPALVVSETQYF. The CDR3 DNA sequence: TGTGCCAGCAGTCCCGCACTAGTCGTATCGGAGACCCAGTACTTC.

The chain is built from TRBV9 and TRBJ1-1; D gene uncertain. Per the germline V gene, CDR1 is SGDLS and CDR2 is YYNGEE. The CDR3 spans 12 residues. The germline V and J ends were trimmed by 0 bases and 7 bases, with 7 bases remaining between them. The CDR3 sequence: CASSVASGEAFF. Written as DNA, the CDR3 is TGTGCCAGCAGCGTAGCGTCCGGTGAAGCTTTCTTT.

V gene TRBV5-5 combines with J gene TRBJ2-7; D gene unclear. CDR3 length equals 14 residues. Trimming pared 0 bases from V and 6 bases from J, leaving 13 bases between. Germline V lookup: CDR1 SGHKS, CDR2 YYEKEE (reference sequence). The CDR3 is CASSLVQRKVEQYF. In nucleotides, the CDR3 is TGTGCCAGCAGCTTGGTCCAGAGGAAGGTCGAGCAGTACTTC.